These 21 T cell receptor beta chains came from one sample sequenced in a study of sequential checkpoint blockade in melanoma. Sequenced by immunoSEQ multiplex PCR; TCRdb stores in-frame clones only, minus some. Of roughly 5,400 clones detected, 26% appear once; the ten largest clones hold about 19%. Sample treatment: randomized to nivolumab then ipilimumab (arm A) or the reverse (arm B). The sequencing here drew on tumor tissue (inferred from file names), taken from a patient given nivolumab and ipilimumab in sequence. The receptor set was obtained from a human donor with melanoma.

The chain carries TRBV5-1 and TRBJ2-7; 8 bases are shared with TRBD1. This CDR3 is built from 14 residues. The germline CDR1 and CDR2 sequences are SGHRS and YFSETQ. Trimming at V came to 4 bases and at J to 3 bases, leaving 6 bases not matched to a gene. The CDR3 here is CASSMTGASYEQYF. CDR3 coding DNA: TGCGCCAGCAGCATGACAGGGGCTAGCTACGAGCAGTACTTC.

V is TRBV10-2 and J is TRBJ2-7; the match to TRBD1 covers 8 bases. The CDR3 is 15 amino acids. CDR1 and CDR2 (germline): WSHSY, SAAADI. J lost 5 bases, V lost 0 bases, and 6 bases had no gene match. CDR3 residues: CASSESTDRVHEQYF. In DNA, the CDR3 is TGCGCCAGCAGTGAGTCGACGGACAGGGTCCACGAGCAGTACTTC.

The chain is built from TRBV19 and TRBJ2-5, with D maybe TRBD1 (6 bases). V was trimmed by 5 bases and J by 4 bases, leaving 11 bases between them. This CDR3 has 13 amino acids. Germline V gene data show CDR1 as LNHDA and CDR2 as SQIVND (reference sequence). Written as DNA, the CDR3 is TGTGCCAGTAGTGGACCCAGGGGAGAGACCCAGTACTTC. It translates to CASSGPRGETQYF.

This clone was seen repeatedly, ten times or more. This chain's CDR3 is CASSSAASATPYGYTF. The CDR3 coding sequence is TGTGCCAGCAGCTCCGCCGCGTCTGCCACTCCTTATGGCTACACCTTC. J is TRBJ1-2 and V is TRBV11-3; unclear D gene. The V end lost 4 bases, the J end lost 5 bases, and 20 bases lay between the germline ends. Germline assignment: CDR1 SGHNT and CDR2 YENEEA. CDR3 size: 16 residues.

The V and J genes are TRBV30 and TRBJ1-2; no definite D call. V shed 7 bases and J shed 6 bases, with 21 bases lying between them. Germline V gene sequence: CDR1 GTSNPN, CDR2 SVGIG (reference sequence). CDR3 length equals 14 residues. DNA for the CDR3: TGTGCCTCAGATACGGCACCCGAGAGAAATGGCTACACCTTC. This translates into CASDTAPERNGYTF.

This clone was recorded at least ten times. The chain employs TRBV11-3 and TRBJ2-7; possibly TRBD1 or TRBD2 for D (5 bases each). With 4 bases removed from V and 0 bases from J, the gap between germline ends came to 10 bases. The germline CDR1 and CDR2 sequences are SGHNT and YENEEA. The CDR3 totals 14 residues. DNA for the CDR3: TGTGCCAGCAGCTGGGACGTTAGCTCCTACGAGCAGTACTTC. Translated, it gives CASSWDVSSYEQYF.

This clone was counted a single time. The gene calls are TRBV29-1 and TRBJ1-5; possible D gene TRBD1, 5 bases. V was cut by 4 bases and J by 3 bases, with 13 bases left in between. Germline CDR1 SQVTM, CDR2 ANQGSEA. The CDR3 has 14 residues. CDR3 DNA: TGCAGCGTTGCGGCAGGGAACGACAATCAGCCCCAGCATTTT. Its protein product is CSVAAGNDNQPQHF.

This clone was detected only a few times. The chain has TRBV11-3 and TRBJ2-3; D perhaps matches TRBD1 (5 bases). Trimming left V 3 bases short and J 0 bases short, with 16 bases between. CDR1 is SGHNT and CDR2 is YENEEA in the germline V gene. The CDR3 is 17 amino acids. The CDR3 DNA follows: TGTGCCAGCAGCTTGGGGCCAGCCACCCTTAGCACAGATACGCAGTATTTT. Its translation: CASSLGPATLSTDTQYF.

This chain uses TRBV6-1 with TRBJ2-1, with TRBD2 identical over 10 bases. The CDR3 contains 17 residues. Germline V gene data show CDR1 as MNHNS and CDR2 as SASEGT. V was clipped by 1 base and J by 8 bases; unmatched bases: 11. CDR3 residues: CASSEGMGLAGAYEQFF. CDR3 coding DNA: TGTGCCAGCAGTGAAGGGATGGGCCTAGCGGGGGCATATGAGCAGTTCTTC.

There are a few counts of this clone. V and J are TRBV28 and TRBJ2-7; D could derive from TRBD1 or TRBD2 (6 bases each). CDR1 and CDR2 (germline): MDHEN, SYDVKM. This CDR3 region has 12 residues. V was trimmed by 8 bases and J by 7 bases, leaving 15 bases between them. CDR3 nucleotides: TGTGCCAGCTACGTCGGGGGCGGTGAGCAGTACTTC. Its translation is CASYVGGGEQYF.

This clone has at least ten counts. This chain uses TRBV11-3 with TRBJ2-3, with 7 bases fitting TRBD2. CDR3 length equals 15 residues. Germline-derived CDR1 and CDR2 are SGHNT and YENEEA. The ends lost 5 bases at V and 1 base at J; junction bases unmatched: 6. CDR3 protein: CASSQMGGGTDTQYF. The CDR3 DNA is TGTGCCAGCAGCCAAATGGGGGGGGGCACAGATACGCAGTATTTT.

In its sample, this clone was seen a few times. The rearrangement joins TRBV6-8 to TRBJ2-3; 12 nucleotides match TRBD2. With V trimmed by 3 bases and J by 3 bases, 4 bases remained unmatched. CDR3 size: 16 residues. In germline, CDR1 is MNHGY, CDR2 SAAAGT. CDR3: CASSYLTSGSTDTQYF. CDR3 nucleotides: TGTGCCAGCAGTTATTTGACTAGCGGGAGTACAGATACGCAGTATTTT.

This chain joins TRBV6-8 and TRBJ1-1; 7 bases fit TRBD1. CDR1 MNHGY and CDR2 SAAAGT come from the germline V gene. The V and J ends lost 10 bases and 5 bases, in that order; junction bases with no gene match: 16. This CDR3 is built from 15 residues. The CDR3 bases are TGTGCCATCAGAGCTTCAGGGGGGGACTATACTGAAGCTTTCTTT. Protein product: CAIRASGGDYTEAFF.

The sample holds a few counts of this clone. The DNA for the CDR3 is TGTGCCAGCAGTTCCCCAGGACAGGGAGGCAACATTCAGTACTTC. Translating gives CASSSPGQGGNIQYF. V usage is TRBV28 and J usage is TRBJ2-4; 8 bases align to TRBD1. V lost 4 bases, J lost 7 bases, and 9 bases stayed unmatched. Germline CDR1 MDHEN, CDR2 SYDVKM. CDR3 length: 15 amino acids.

The chain has TRBV11-3 and TRBJ2-6; D is undetermined. CDR3 length: 15 amino acids. The germline V and J ends were trimmed by 3 bases and 0 bases, with 6 bases remaining between them. Looked up from germline, CDR1 is SGHNT and CDR2 is YENEEA. The CDR3 protein is CASSFSDSGANVLTF. The DNA of the CDR3 is TGTGCCAGCAGCTTCTCCGACTCTGGGGCCAACGTCCTGACTTTC.

The chain combines TRBV6-8 with TRBJ2-3; 7 bases fit TRBD1. The length of the CDR3 is 14 residues. CDR1 is MNHGY and CDR2 is SAAAGT in the germline V gene. V dropped 7 bases and J dropped 2; count of bases not matched to a gene: 6. This chain's CDR3 is CASNLGQPTDTQYF. The DNA of the CDR3 is TGTGCCAGCAATTTGGGACAGCCCACAGATACGCAGTATTTT.

For the CDR3, the DNA is TGTGCCAGTAGTACGGGACTAGCCGGCTCCTACAATGAGCAGTTCTTC. It translates to CASSTGLAGSYNEQFF. V and J are TRBV19 and TRBJ2-1, with 9 nucleotides matching TRBD2. Germline CDR1 is LNHDA and CDR2 is SQIVND (reference sequence). J lost 0 bases, V lost 4 bases, and 4 bases had no gene match. This CDR3 comprises 16 residues.

The genes are TRBV19 and TRBJ1-5; 10 positions agree with TRBD1. This CDR3 is built from 15 residues. Germline CDR1 LNHDA, CDR2 SQIVND (reference sequence). J was trimmed by 5 bases and V by 2 bases; bases with no gene match: 3. As DNA, the CDR3 is TGTGCCAGTAGTATACAGACAGGGGGCGATCAGCCCCAGCATTTT. This translates into CASSIQTGGDQPQHF.

This clone was seen a few times. The rearrangement uses TRBV11-3 and TRBJ2-5; D is ambiguous. From germline, CDR1 is SGHNT and CDR2 YENEEA. The CDR3 covers 14 residues. V was clipped by 5 bases and J by 5 bases, with 15 bases between them. CDR3 sequence: CASSPNPTSETQYF. The CDR3 DNA is TGTGCCAGCAGCCCGAACCCTACGTCTGAGACCCAGTACTTC.

The CDR3 here is CASMPGVNTEAFF. The CDR3 DNA follows: TGTGCCAGCATGCCCGGGGTTAACACTGAAGCTTTCTTT. The chain employs TRBV6-8 and TRBJ1-1, with D unclear. V lost 7 bases, J lost 2 bases, and 11 bases lay in between. This CDR3 has 13 amino acids. Germline loops: CDR1 MNHGY, CDR2 SAAAGT.

The genes are TRBV12-5 and TRBJ1-5; D ambiguous. V lost 6 bases to trimming and J lost 0 bases, with 6 bases between them. CDR3 length: 13 residues. Looked up from germline, CDR1 is LGHNT and CDR2 is FRNRAP. The CDR3 is CASGLVSNQPQHF. The CDR3 region has the DNA TGTGCTAGTGGGCTAGTTAGCAATCAGCCCCAGCATTTT.